A single sample is the source of the 19 T cell receptor beta chains below, sequenced in a study of blood T cell repertoires in COVID-19. Some clones are missing from TCRdb's copy, which holds only in-frame ones; the method was immunoSEQ multiplex PCR. The sample has some 81,000 clones, around 90% seen once; the top ten hold approximately 0.98%. What was sequenced was peripheral blood. These receptors came from a woman aged 50 to 60 in a cohort sampled during active COVID-19.

The DNA for the CDR3 is TGTGCCAGCAGTTTTAGCGGGGGCTTAGATACGCAGTATTTT. This gives the protein CASSFSGGLDTQYF. The chain links TRBV27 to TRBJ2-3; 9 nucleotides line up with TRBD2. Trimming removed 3 bases from V and 5 bases from J; junction bases left unmatched: 3. The V gene's germline CDR1 is MNHEY and CDR2 SMNVEV (reference sequence). This CDR3 has 14 amino acids.

The J gene is TRBJ2-3, the V gene TRBV28, with 10 bases that match TRBD2. Germline CDR1 MDHEN, CDR2 SYDVKM. The J segment lost 1 base and the V segment lost 3 bases, leaving 10 bases of the junction unmatched. The CDR3 covers 18 residues. Here the CDR3 reads CASSFYEEREGGTDTQYF. CDR3 bases: TGTGCCAGCAGTTTTTATGAGGAGCGGGAGGGCGGCACAGATACGCAGTATTTT.

The rearrangement uses TRBV5-5 and TRBJ1-5; 7 nucleotides align to TRBD1. The CDR3 consists of 16 residues. J gave up 3 bases and V 4 bases, and 10 bases lay outside the gene matches. Germline values: CDR1 SGHKS, CDR2 YYEKEE (reference sequence). The CDR3 region is CASSPFRGVFNQPQHF. CDR3 bases: TGTGCCAGCAGCCCCTTCAGGGGGGTTTTCAATCAGCCCCAGCATTTT.

The chain links TRBV5-4 to TRBJ1-5; D possibly corresponds to TRBD1 (5 bases). V lost 3 bases and J 3 bases, leaving 10 bases between the germline ends. The CDR3 has 14 amino acids. Germline loops: CDR1 SGHNT, CDR2 YYREEE (reference sequence). CDR3 DNA: TGTGCCAGCAGCTGGGAGGGGACCAATCAGCCCCAGCATTTT. As protein: CASSWEGTNQPQHF.

This chain joins TRBV5-6 and TRBJ2-3; D unresolved. V was shortened by 4 bases and J by 5 bases, with 11 bases between the two germline ends. The CDR3 totals 13 residues. Germline V gene lookup returns CDR1 SGHDT and CDR2 YYEEEE. The chain's CDR3 is CASSVEAVDTQYF. CDR3 in DNA: TGTGCCAGCAGCGTTGAGGCGGTAGATACGCAGTATTTT.

This rearrangement joins TRBV5-1 to TRBJ2-7; the D is unclear. The germline V and J ends were trimmed by 1 base and 1 base, with 9 bases remaining between them. The germline V gene has CDR1 SGHRS and CDR2 YFSETQ. The CDR3 contains 14 residues. CDR3 DNA sequence: TGCGCCAGCAGCTTGTCAGGAACGTCCTACGAGCAGTACTTC. This sequence encodes CASSLSGTSYEQYF.

V usage is TRBV6-5 and J usage is TRBJ1-1, with 9 bases aligning to TRBD1. The V segment lost 2 bases and the J segment 1 base; nucleotides outside the gene matches: 2. Germline-derived CDR1 and CDR2 are MNHEY and SVGAGI. The length of the CDR3 is 15 residues. CDR3 protein: CASSYPQGANTEAFF. DNA of the CDR3: TGTGCCAGCAGTTACCCACAGGGGGCGAACACTGAAGCTTTCTTT.

The rearrangement uses TRBV7-2 and TRBJ2-7; 7 positions agree with TRBD1. Germline V gene lookup returns CDR1 SGHTA and CDR2 FQGNSA. This CDR3 contains 15 residues. Trimming removed 1 base from V and 2 bases from J; junction bases left unmatched: 5. CDR3 DNA sequence: TGTGCCAGCAGCTTAGTTGGGACAGAGACCTACGAGCAGTACTTC. Translating gives CASSLVGTETYEQYF.

The chain combines TRBV7-9 with TRBJ2-3, with 7 positions matching TRBD1. CDR3 length: 16 residues. With V trimmed by 4 bases and J by 1 base, 8 bases remained unmatched. Per the germline V gene, CDR1 is SEHNR and CDR2 is FQNEAQ (reference sequence). CDR3 residues: CASSSNGQVRTDTQYF. The CDR3 DNA sequence: TGTGCCAGCAGCTCAAATGGACAGGTTCGCACAGATACGCAGTATTTT.

The chain joins TRBV24-1 to TRBJ2-5; TRBD2 matches 13 bases. The V gene end was trimmed by 4 bases and the J gene end by 3 bases; junction bases not matched to a gene: 10. CDR1 and CDR2 (germline): KGHDR, SFDVKD. The CDR3 consists of 18 residues. In nucleotides, the CDR3 is TGTGCCACCAGTGACAAACTAGCGGGAGGGCCAATGGAAGAGACCCAGTACTTC. Translating gives CATSDKLAGGPMEETQYF.

CDR3 DNA: TGTGCCAGCAGTTTTACTACTAAAGACAATGAGCAGTTCTTC. As protein: CASSFTTKDNEQFF. V is TRBV28 and J is TRBJ2-1; D not certain. CDR1 MDHEN and CDR2 SYDVKM come from the germline V gene. V was clipped by 3 bases and J by 5 bases, with 11 bases between them. This CDR3 spans 14 amino acids.

This clone was observed a single time. The CDR3 sequence is CASSIDVEAGGKLFF. The CDR3 DNA sequence: TGTGCCAGTAGTATAGATGTCGAAGCGGGAGGAAAACTGTTTTTT. The rearrangement links TRBV19 to TRBJ1-4; D unresolved. The germline gives CDR1 LNHDA, CDR2 SQIVND (reference sequence). Trimming cost V 0 bases and J 10 bases, with 15 bases left between them. This CDR3 has 15 residues.

This clone counts as medium-sized. The chain recombines TRBV6-5 with TRBJ2-2; 13 bases fit TRBD2. The CDR3 consists of 15 residues. Germline values: CDR1 MNHEY, CDR2 SVGAGI. With 5 bases clipped from V and 10 bases from J, the junction kept 7 bases outside the gene matches. CDR3 DNA sequence: TGTGCCAGCAGTACCGGGACTAGCGGGATCGAGGAGCTGTTTTTT. It translates to CASSTGTSGIEELFF.

The chain joins TRBV6-5 to TRBJ2-7; 7 nucleotides align to TRBD1. The germline V gene has CDR1 MNHEY and CDR2 SVGAGI. The V gene end was trimmed by 4 bases and the J gene end by 2 bases; junction bases not matched to a gene: 5. This CDR3 has 14 residues. The CDR3 DNA is TGTGCCAGCAGTTTCGGACAGGCGGCCTACGAGCAGTACTTC. It encodes CASSFGQAAYEQYF.

This clone appeared a few times. The gene calls are TRBV27 and TRBJ1-6; D may be TRBD1 (6 bases). Germline V gene data show CDR1 as MNHEY and CDR2 as SMNVEV (reference sequence). This CDR3 is 14 amino acids long. Trimming cost V 6 bases and J 4 bases, with 10 bases left between them. This CDR3 is CASSQTGYNSPLHF. In nucleotides, the CDR3 is TGTGCCAGCAGCCAGACAGGATATAATTCACCCCTCCACTTT.

The chain joins TRBV28 to TRBJ1-4; D unclear. This CDR3 contains 14 residues. The V end lost 3 bases, the J end lost 5 bases, and 10 bases lay between the germline ends. Looked up from germline, CDR1 is MDHEN and CDR2 is SYDVKM. The CDR3 loop is CASSFRRSNEKLFF. DNA for the CDR3: TGTGCCAGCAGTTTTAGGCGGTCCAATGAAAAACTGTTTTTT.

The V gene is TRBV7-3, the J gene TRBJ2-5; tentative D call: TRBD1 (6 bases). V was cut by 2 bases and J by 4 bases, with 14 bases left in between. Looked up from germline, CDR1 is SGHTA and CDR2 is FQGTGA. The CDR3 totals 15 residues. The CDR3 nucleotides read TGTGCCAGCAGCTTATCAAGGGCAGGGGTAGAGACCCAGTACTTC. Translation gives CASSLSRAGVETQYF.

CDR3 coding DNA: TGTGCCAGCAGCTTTACTAGCGGGAACACCGGGGAGCTGTTTTTT. Its translation is CASSFTSGNTGELFF. The chain recombines TRBV7-2 with TRBJ2-2; 8 nucleotides agree with TRBD2. V was pared by 3 bases and J by 1 base, with 1 base of the junction left unmatched. There are 15 residues in the CDR3. Germline CDR1 SGHTA, CDR2 FQGNSA.

The chain combines TRBV5-3 with TRBJ1-5; TRBD1 matches 9 bases. Being an ORF, TRBV5-3 has a function that is uncertain. V lost 7 bases to trimming and J lost 4 bases; unmatched junction nucleotides: 9. This CDR3 is 15 amino acids long. The CDR3 sequence is CARLSWTGVNQPQHF. CDR3 nucleotide sequence: TGTGCCAGATTATCGTGGACAGGGGTGAATCAGCCCCAGCATTTT.